This TCR beta chain was sequenced during a study of blood T cells in healthy people across ages. Study context: About one barcoded TCR beta cDNA was captured per two T cells.

This clonotype has ten or more counts. Its antigen is undetermined. Findings and limits, study-wide: While age rose, TCR beta diversity per million T cells dropped in a roughly linear way.

The second PCR ran about 6 to 12 cycles with a sample-barcoded 5' primer and J-beta primers. Each cDNA molecule carried a tag from a template-switch adaptor that contained 12 random nucleotides. MiXCR, run by TCRdb on the 5' RACE reads, gives a single entry per CDR3 protein. In the table there are hundreds of thousands of distinct CDR3 sequences, less than 35% of which are singletons. No fewer than 7 million PBMCs went into each sample. V was clipped by 7 bases and J by 7 bases, with 14 bases between them. The CDR3 loop spans 14 amino acids. Germline CDR1 SGHTA, CDR2 FQGNSA. The chain combines TRBV7-2 with TRBJ1-6; D is perhaps TRBD1 (6 bases). The sequencing sample was made of blood. The sequence was obtained from a woman aged 80 or older in good health. The CDR3 is CASNHWDTNSPLHF. The CDR3 DNA sequence: TGTGCCAGCAACCACTGGGACACCAATTCACCCCTCCACTTT.